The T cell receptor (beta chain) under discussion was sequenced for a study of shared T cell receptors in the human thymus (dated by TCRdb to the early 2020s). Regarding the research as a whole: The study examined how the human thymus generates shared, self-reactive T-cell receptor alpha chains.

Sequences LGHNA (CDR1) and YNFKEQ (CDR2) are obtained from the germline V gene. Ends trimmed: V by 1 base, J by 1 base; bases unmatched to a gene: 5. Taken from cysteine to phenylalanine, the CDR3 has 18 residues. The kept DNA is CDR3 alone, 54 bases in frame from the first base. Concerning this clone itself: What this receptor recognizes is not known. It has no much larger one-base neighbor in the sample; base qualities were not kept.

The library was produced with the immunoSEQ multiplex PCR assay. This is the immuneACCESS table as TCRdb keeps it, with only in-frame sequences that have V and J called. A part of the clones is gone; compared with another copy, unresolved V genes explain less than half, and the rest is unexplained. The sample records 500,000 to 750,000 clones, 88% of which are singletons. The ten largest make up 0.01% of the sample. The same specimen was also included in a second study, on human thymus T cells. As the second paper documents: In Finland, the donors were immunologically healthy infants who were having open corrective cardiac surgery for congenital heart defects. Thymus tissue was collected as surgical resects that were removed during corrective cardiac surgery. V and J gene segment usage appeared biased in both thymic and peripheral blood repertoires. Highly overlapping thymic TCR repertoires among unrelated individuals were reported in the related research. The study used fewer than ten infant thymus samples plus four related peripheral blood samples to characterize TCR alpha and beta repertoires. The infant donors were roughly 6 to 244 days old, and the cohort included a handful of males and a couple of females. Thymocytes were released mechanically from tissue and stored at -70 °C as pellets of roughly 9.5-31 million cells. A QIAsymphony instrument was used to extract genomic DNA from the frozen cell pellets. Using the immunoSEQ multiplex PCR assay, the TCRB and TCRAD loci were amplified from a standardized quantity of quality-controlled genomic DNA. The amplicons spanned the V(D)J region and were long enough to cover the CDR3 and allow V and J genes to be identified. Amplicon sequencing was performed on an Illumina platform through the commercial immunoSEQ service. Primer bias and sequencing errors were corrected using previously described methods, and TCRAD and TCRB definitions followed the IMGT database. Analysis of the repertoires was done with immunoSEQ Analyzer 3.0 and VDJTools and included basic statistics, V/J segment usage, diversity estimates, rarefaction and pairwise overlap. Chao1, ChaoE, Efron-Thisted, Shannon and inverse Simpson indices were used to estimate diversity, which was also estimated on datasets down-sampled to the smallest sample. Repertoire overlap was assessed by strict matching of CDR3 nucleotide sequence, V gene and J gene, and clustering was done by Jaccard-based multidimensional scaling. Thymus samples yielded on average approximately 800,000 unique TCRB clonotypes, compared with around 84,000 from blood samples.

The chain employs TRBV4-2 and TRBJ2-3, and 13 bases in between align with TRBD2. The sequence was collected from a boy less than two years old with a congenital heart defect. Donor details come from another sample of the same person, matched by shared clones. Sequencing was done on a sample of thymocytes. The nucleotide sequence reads TGTGCCAGCAGCCAAGGGACTAGCGGGAGAGTGGGCACAGATACGCAGTATTTT. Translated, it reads CASSQGTSGRVGTDTQYF.